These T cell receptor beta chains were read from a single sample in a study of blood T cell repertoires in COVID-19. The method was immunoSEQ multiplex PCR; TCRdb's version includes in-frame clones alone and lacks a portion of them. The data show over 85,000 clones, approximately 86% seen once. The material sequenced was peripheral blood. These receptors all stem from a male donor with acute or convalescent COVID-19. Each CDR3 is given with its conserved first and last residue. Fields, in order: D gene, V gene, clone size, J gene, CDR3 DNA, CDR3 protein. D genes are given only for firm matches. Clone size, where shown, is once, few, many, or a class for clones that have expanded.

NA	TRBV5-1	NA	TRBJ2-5	TGCGCCAGCAGCTTAGAGGGGAGGGAGACCCAGTACTTC	CASSLEGRETQYF
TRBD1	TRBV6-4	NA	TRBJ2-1	TGTGCCAGCAGTGAACCCGGGACAGGCCCCCATGAGCAGTTCTTC	CASSEPGTGPHEQFF
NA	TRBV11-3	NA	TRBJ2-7	TGTGCCAGCAGCAAGACACCAACTGGCGAGCAGTACTTC	CASSKTPTGEQYF
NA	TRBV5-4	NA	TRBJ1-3	TGTGCCAGCAGCTTGGACTTTGGTCAGGGGACCTCTGGAAACACCATATATTTT	CASSLDFGQGTSGNTIYF
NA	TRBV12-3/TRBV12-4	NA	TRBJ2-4	TGTGCCAGTCGGGCCGGACTTTGGGACATTCAGTACTTC	CASRAGLWDIQYF
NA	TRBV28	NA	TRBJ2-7	TGTGCCAGCAGTTCAGGGGGGATCCTGACCCGCGAGCAGTACTTC	CASSSGGILTREQYF
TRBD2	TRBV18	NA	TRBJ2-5	TGTGCCAGCTCCCCCACTAGCGGGGGGGGGCAAGAGACCCAGTACTTC	CASSPTSGGGQETQYF
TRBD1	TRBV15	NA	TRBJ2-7	TGTGCCACCAGACACCGGGACAGCTCCTACGAGCAGTACTTC	CATRHRDSSYEQYF
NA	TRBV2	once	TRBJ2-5	TGTGCCAGCAGTGAAGGGACTGGAACGGAGACCCAGTACTTC	CASSEGTGTETQYF
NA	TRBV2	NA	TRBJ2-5	TGTGCCAGCAGGGGGGCGGAAGAGACCCAGTACTTC	CASRGAEETQYF
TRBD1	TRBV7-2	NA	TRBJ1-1	TGTGCCAGCAGCTTAAGGGGGGGGACAGGGGCCTTGAACACTGAAGCTTTCTTT	CASSLRGGTGALNTEAFF
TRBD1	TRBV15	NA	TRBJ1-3	TGTGCCACCAGCAGAGGCATTACGGGACAGTTTTTCTCTGGAAACACCATATATTTT	CATSRGITGQFFSGNTIYF
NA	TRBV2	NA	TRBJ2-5	TGTGCCAGCAGCCCTTTAAGCGGACAAGAGACCCAGTACTTC	CASSPLSGQETQYF
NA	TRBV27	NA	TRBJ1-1	TGTGCCAGCTCGCCGGGTTTGAACACTGAAGCTTTCTTT	CASSPGLNTEAFF
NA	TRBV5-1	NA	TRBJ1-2	TGCGCCAACGGGGACACCGACTATGGCTACACCTTC	CANGDTDYGYTF
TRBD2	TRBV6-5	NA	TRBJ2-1	TGTGCCAGCAGAGCGGGGGCAGGATACAATGAGCAGTTCTTC	CASRAGAGYNEQFF
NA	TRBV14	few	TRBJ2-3	TGTGCCAGCAGCCGGACAAGAAATACGCAGTATTTT	CASSRTRNTQYF
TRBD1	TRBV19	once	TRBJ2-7	TGTGCCAGTAGAGGGACAGCCTACGAGCAGTACTTC	CASRGTAYEQYF
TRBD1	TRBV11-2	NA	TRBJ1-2	TGTGCCAGCAGCCCGAGGACAGGGGATGGCTACACCTTC	CASSPRTGDGYTF
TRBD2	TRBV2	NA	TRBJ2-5	TGTGCCAGCAGTTTAGCGGGGGGGCCCGAGACCCAGTACTTC	CASSLAGGPETQYF
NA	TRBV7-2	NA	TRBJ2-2	TGTGCCAGCAGCTTAGTACCTGGAACAGACGTTCAGGGGGAGCTGTTTTTT	CASSLVPGTDVQGELFF
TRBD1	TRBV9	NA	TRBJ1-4	TGTGCCAGCAGCGCGGACAGGACGAGATCTAATGAAAAACTGTTTTTT	CASSADRTRSNEKLFF
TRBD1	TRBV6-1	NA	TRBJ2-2	TGTGCCAGCAGTGACCCGACAGGGGGTAATTTTAAAAACGGGGAGCTGTTTTTT	CASSDPTGGNFKNGELFF
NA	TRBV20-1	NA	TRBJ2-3	TGCAGTGCTAGTGGCTTGGGGCTCCAAGATACGCAGTATTTT	CSASGLGLQDTQYF
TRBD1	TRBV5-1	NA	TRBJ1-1	TGCGCCAGCAGCTTAGAGGCCCAGGGGGCGAGGAACACTGAAGCTTTCTTT	CASSLEAQGARNTEAFF
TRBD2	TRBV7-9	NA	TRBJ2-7	TGTGCCAGCAGCCCAATGGGCGGGGGGGGCAGATCGACCTACGAGCAGTACTTC	CASSPMGGGGRSTYEQYF
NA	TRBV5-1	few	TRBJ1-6	TGCGCCAGCAGCTTGGGAGCTAACTCCTATAATTCACCCCTCCACTTT	CASSLGANSYNSPLHF